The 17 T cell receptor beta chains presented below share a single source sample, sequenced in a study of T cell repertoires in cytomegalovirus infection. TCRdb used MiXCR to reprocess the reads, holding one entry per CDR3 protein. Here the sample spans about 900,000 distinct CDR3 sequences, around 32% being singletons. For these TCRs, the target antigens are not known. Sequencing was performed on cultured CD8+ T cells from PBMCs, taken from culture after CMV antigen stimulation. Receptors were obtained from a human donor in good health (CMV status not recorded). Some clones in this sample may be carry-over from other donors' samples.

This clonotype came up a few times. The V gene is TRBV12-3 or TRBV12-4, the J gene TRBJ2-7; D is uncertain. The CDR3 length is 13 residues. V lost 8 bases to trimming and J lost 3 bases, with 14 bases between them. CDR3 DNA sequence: TGTGCCAGCGCCTACCGAGAGATCTACGAGCAGTACTTC. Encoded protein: CASAYREIYEQYF.

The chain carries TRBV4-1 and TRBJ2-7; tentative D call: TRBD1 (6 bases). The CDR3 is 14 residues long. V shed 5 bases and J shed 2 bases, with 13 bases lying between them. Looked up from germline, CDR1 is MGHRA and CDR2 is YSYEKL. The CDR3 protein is CASSFRDNAYEQYF. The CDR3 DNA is TGCGCCAGCAGCTTTAGGGACAATGCCTACGAGCAGTACTTC.

CDR3 DNA: TGTGCCAGCAGCCTAGCTTCATCGAACACTGAAGCTTTCTTT. It encodes CASSLASSNTEAFF. The gene calls are TRBV6-6 and TRBJ1-1, with D unresolved. V shed 6 bases and J shed 1 base, with 12 bases lying between them. This CDR3 region has 14 residues. The germline V gene has CDR1 MNHNY and CDR2 SVGAGI (reference sequence).

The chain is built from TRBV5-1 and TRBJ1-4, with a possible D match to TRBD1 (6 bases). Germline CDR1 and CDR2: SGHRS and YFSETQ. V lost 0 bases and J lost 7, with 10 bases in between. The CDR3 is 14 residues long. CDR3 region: CASSLVEQGEKLFF. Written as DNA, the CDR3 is TGCGCCAGCAGCTTGGTCGAACAGGGTGAAAAACTGTTTTTT.

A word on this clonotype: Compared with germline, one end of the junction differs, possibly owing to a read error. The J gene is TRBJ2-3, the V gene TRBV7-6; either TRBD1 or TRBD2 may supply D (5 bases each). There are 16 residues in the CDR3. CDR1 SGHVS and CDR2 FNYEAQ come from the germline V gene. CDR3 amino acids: CASSTNRLSSTDTQNF. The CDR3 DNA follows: TGTGCCAGCAGTACTAACAGGTTGTCTAGCACAGATACGCAGAATTTT.

The CDR3 here is CSAPSAYEQYF. DNA of the CDR3: TGCAGTGCCCCTTCCGCCTACGAGCAGTACTTC. The chain recombines TRBV20-1 with TRBJ2-7; D gene uncertain. This CDR3 comprises 11 residues. V was pared by 6 bases and J by 2 bases, with 8 bases between. The germline CDR1 and CDR2 sequences are DFQATT and SNEGSKA (reference sequence).

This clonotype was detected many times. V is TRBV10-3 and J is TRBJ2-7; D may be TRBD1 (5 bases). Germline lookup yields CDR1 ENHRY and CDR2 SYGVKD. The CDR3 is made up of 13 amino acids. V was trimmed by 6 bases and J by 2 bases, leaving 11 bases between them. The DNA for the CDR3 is TGTGCCATCAGCCCCGACAGCCCCTACGAGCAGTACTTC. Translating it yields CAISPDSPYEQYF.

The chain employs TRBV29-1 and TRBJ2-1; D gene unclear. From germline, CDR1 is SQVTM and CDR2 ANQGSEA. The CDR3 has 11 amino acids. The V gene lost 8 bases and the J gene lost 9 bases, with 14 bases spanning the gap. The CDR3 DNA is TGCAGCTCCAACCCCCCCGCTGAGCAGTTCTTC. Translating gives CSSNPPAEQFF.

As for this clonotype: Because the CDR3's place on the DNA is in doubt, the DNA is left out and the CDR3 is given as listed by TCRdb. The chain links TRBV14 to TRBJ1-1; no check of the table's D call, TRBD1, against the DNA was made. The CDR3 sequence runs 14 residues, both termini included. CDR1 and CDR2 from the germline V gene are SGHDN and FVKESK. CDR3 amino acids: CASSQDWGWGTTFF.

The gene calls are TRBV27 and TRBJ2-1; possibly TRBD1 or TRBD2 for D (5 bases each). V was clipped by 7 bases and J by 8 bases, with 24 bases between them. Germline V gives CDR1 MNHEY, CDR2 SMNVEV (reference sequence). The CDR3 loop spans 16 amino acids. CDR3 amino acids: CASTGSPGRLLDEQFF. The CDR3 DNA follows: TGTGCCAGCACCGGTTCCCCGGGACGCCTCCTTGATGAGCAGTTCTTC.

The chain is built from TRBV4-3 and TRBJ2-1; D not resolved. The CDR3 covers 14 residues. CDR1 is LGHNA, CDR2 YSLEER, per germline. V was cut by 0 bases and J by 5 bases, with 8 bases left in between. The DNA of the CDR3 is TGCGCCAGCAGCCAAGATGGACGGAACAATGAGCAGTTCTTC. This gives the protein CASSQDGRNNEQFF.

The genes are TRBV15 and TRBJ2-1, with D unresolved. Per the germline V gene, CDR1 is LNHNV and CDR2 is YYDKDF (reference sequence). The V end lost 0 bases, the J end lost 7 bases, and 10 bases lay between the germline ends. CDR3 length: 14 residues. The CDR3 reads CATSRDGAFNEQFF. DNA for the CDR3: TGTGCCACCAGCAGAGATGGAGCTTTTAATGAGCAGTTCTTC.

As DNA, the CDR3 is TGTGCCAGCAGCGTGGACAGGGGGGCCTACGAGCAGTACGTC. Its translation: CASSVDRGAYEQYV. The chain couples TRBV5-4 to TRBJ2-7, with 10 bases lining up with TRBD1. The CDR3 loop spans 14 amino acids. In germline, CDR1 is SGHNT, CDR2 YYREEE (reference sequence). V shed 4 bases and J 2 bases; nucleotides not matched to a gene: 3.

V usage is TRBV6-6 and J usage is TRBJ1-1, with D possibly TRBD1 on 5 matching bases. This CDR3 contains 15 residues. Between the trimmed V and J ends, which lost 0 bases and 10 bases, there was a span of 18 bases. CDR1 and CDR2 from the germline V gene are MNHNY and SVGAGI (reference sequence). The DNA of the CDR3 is TGTGCCAGCAGTTACTCGCACGGGGCGGAAGACGGAGCTTTCTTT. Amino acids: CASSYSHGAEDGAFF.

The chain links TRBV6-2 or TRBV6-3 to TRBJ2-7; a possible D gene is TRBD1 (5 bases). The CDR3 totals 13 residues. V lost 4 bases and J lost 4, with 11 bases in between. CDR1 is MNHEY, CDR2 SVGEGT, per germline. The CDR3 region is CASSSTVSYEQYV. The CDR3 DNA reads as TGTGCCAGCAGTTCGACAGTGTCTTACGAGCAGTACGTC.

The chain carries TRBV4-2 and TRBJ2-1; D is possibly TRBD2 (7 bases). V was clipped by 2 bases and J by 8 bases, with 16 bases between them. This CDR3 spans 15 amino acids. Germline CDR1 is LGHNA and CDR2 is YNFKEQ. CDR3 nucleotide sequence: TGTGCCAGCAGCCAAAGCGAGGGGGGGCTCGATGAGCAGTTCTTC. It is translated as CASSQSEGGLDEQFF.

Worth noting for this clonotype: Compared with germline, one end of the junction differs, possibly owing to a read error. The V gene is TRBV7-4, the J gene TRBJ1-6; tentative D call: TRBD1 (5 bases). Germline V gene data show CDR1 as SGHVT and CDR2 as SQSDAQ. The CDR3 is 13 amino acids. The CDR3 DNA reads TGTGCCAACAGCGTGACAGTAAATTCACCCCTCCACTTT. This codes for CANSVTVNSPLHF. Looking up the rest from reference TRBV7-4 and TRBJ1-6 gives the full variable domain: GAGVSQSPRYKVAKRGRDVALRCDSISGHVTLYWYRQTLGQGSEVLTYSQSDAQRDKSGRPSGRFSAERPERSVSTLKIQRTEQGDSAVYLCANSVTVNSPLHFGNGTRLTVT.